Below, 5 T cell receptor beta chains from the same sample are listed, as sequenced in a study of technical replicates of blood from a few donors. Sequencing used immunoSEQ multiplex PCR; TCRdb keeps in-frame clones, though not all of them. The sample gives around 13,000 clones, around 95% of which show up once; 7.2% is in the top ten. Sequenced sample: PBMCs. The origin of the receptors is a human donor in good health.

CDR3 sequence reads: CAISESAGGPDNEQFF. In DNA form, the CDR3 reads TGTGCCATCAGTGAGTCTGCGGGAGGGCCAGACAATGAGCAGTTCTTC. V usage is TRBV10-3 and J usage is TRBJ2-1; TRBD2 matches at 9 bases. V trimming: 0 bases; J trimming: 5 bases; junction bases outside the gene matches: 5. Germline CDR1 and CDR2: ENHRY and SYGVKD. The CDR3 extends over 16 amino acids.

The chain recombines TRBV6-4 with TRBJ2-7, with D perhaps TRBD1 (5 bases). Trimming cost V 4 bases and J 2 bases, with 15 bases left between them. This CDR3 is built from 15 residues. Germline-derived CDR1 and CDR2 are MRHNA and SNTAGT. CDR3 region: CASSVKGDGPYEQYF. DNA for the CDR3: TGTGCCAGCAGTGTGAAAGGGGATGGGCCCTACGAGCAGTACTTC.

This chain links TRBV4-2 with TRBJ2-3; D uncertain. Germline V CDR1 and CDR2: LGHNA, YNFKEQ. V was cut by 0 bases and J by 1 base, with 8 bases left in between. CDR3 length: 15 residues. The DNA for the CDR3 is TGTGCCAGCAGCCAAGATACCGGAGGCACAGATACGCAGTATTTT. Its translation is CASSQDTGGTDTQYF.

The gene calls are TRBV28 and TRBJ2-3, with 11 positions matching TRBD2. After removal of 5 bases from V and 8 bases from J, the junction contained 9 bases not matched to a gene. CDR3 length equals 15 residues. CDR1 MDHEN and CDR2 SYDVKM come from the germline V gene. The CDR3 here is CASSAGLAVRGTQYF. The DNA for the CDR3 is TGTGCCAGCAGTGCGGGACTAGCGGTGCGGGGTACGCAGTATTTT.

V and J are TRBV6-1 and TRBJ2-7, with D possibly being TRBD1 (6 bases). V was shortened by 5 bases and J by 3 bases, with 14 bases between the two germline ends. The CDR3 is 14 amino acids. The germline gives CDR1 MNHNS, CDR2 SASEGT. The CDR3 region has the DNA TGTGCCAGCAGTCCGAACCGGGACAACTACGAGCAGTACTTC. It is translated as CASSPNRDNYEQYF.